This T cell receptor (beta chain) was sequenced for a study of cytomegalovirus exposure and HLA in healthy donors. Comment on this clone: Its antigen is not identified.

Researchers ran the PCR with 60 Vbeta and 13 Jbeta primers. TCRdb keeps only in-frame clones here, not all; method: immunoSEQ multiplex PCR. The sample includes approximately 110,000 clones, around 80% seen only once; the top ten take roughly 1.1%. General study points: CMV serostatus alone was available as immune exposure information.

The CDR3 totals 17 residues. The sequencing input was PBMCs. This clonotype was sampled from a woman in her 30s in good health and CMV-seronegative. V usage is TRBV21-1 and J usage is TRBJ2-1; TRBD2 is taken as the D call from the table, unchecked against the DNA. TRBV21-1 has pseudogene status. In nucleotides, the CDR3 is TGTGCCAGCAGCAAAGTGGGCGGACTGGATGCCTACGGTGAGCAGTTCTTC. It specifies CASSKVGGLDAYGEQFF.